This TCR beta chain appears in the sequencing data of a study of blood T cells in healthy people across ages. The authors ran a second PCR of 7 to 11 cycles using a sample-barcoded 5' primer and a J-beta primer mix. Sequencing of every sample gave 2.5 million or more CDR3-containing paired-end reads. Via MiXCR, TCRdb re-called the 5' RACE reads, giving one row per CDR3 protein. The data show hundreds of thousands of distinct CDR3 sequences, 25% to 30% seen once. Notes on the study in general: Donor CMV status was unknown, possibly confounding expanded clonotype changes. Any conclusive comparison of naive versus antigen-experienced cells was prevented by using unsorted PBMCs.

The draw of peripheral blood yielded approximately 11 milliliters from each donor. As concerns this clonotype: Its antigen is undetermined.

Trimming pared 7 bases from V and 4 bases from J, leaving 14 bases between. The germline gives CDR1 SGHRS, CDR2 YFSETQ. This CDR3 is built from 13 residues. Sequencing was carried out using blood. The rearrangement links TRBV5-1 to TRBJ2-5; D may be TRBD1 (6 bases). This TCR came from a woman in her 70s in good health. The DNA of the CDR3 is TGCGCCAGCCAACGCCAGGGGAGAGAGACCCAGTACTTC. Translated, it gives CASQRQGRETQYF.